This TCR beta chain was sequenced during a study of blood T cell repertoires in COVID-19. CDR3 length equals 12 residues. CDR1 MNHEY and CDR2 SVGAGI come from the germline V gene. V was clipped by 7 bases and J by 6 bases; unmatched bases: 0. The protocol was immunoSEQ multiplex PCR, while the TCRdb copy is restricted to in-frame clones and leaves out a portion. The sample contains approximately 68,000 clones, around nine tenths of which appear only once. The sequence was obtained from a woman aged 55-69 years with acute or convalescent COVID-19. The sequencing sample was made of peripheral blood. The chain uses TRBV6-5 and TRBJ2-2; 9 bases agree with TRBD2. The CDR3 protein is CASTSGAGELFF. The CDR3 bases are TGTGCCAGCACTAGCGGGGCCGGGGAGCTGTTTTTT.